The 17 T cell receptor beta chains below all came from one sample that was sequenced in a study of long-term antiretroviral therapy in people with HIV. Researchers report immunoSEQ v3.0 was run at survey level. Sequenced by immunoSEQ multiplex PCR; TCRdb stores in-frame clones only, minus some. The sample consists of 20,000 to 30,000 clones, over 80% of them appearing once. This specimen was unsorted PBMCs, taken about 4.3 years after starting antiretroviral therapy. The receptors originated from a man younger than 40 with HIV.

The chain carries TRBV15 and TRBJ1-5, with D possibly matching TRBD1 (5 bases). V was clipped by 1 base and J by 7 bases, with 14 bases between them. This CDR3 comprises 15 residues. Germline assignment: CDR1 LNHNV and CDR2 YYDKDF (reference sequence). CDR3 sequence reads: CATSRGPDSGQPQHF. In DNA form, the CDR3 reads TGTGCCACCAGCAGAGGCCCGGACTCAGGGCAGCCCCAGCATTTT. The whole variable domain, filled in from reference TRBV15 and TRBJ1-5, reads DAMVIQNPRYQVTQFGKPVTLSCSQTLNHNVMYWYQQKSSQAPKLLFHYYDKDFNNEADTPDNFQSRRPNTSFCFLDIRSPGLGDTAMYLCATSRGPDSGQPQHFGDGTRLSIL.

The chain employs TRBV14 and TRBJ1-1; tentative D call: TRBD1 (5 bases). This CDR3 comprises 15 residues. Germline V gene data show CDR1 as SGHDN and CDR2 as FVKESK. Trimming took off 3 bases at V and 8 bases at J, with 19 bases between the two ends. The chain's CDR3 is CASSHRGLGAGEAFF. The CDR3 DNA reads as TGTGCCAGCAGCCATCGGGGGTTAGGGGCAGGAGAAGCTTTCTTT.

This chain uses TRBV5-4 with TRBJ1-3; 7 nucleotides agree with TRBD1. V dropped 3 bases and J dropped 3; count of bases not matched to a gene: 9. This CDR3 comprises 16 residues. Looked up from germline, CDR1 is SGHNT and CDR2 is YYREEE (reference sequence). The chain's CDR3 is CASSSGGGGVGNTIYF. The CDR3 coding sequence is TGTGCCAGCAGCTCCGGTGGAGGGGGCGTTGGAAACACCATATATTTT.

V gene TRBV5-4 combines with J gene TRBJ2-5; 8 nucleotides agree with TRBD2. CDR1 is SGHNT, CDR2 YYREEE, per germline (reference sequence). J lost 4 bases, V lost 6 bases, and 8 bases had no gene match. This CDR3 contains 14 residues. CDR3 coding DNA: TGTGCCAGCACGCCGGGGGGGCGGATAGAGACCCAGTACTTC. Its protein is CASTPGGRIETQYF.

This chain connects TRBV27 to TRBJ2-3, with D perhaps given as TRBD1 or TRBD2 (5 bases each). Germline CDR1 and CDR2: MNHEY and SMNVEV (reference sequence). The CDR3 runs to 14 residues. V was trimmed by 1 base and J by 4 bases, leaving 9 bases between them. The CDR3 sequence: CASSLLGDADTQYF. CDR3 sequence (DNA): TGTGCCAGCAGTTTATTGGGGGATGCAGATACGCAGTATTTT.

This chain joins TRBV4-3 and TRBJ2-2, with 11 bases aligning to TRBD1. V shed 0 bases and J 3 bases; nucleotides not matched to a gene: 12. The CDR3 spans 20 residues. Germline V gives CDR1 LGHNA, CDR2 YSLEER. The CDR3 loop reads CASSQDRWVAGQGDTGELFF. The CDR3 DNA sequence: TGCGCCAGCAGCCAAGATCGATGGGTCGCGGGACAGGGGGACACCGGGGAGCTGTTTTTT.

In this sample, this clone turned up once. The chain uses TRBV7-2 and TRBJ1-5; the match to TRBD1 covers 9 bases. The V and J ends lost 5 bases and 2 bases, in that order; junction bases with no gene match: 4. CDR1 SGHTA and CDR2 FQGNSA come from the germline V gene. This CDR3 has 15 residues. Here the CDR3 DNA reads TGTGCCAGCAGCACGGGACAGGGAGGCAATCAGCCCCAGCATTTT. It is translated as CASSTGQGGNQPQHF.

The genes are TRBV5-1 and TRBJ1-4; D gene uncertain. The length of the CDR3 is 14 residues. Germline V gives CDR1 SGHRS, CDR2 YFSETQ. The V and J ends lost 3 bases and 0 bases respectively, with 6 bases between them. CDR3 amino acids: CASSSSSTNEKLFF. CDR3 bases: TGCGCCAGCAGCTCCAGCTCAACTAATGAAAAACTGTTTTTT.

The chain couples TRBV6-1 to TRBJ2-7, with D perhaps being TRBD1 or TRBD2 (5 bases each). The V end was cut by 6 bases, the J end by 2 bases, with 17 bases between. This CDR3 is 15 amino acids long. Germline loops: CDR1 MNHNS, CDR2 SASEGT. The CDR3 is CASSLTGTDTYEQYF. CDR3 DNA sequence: TGTGCCAGCAGCTTAACCGGGACCGACACCTACGAGCAGTACTTC.

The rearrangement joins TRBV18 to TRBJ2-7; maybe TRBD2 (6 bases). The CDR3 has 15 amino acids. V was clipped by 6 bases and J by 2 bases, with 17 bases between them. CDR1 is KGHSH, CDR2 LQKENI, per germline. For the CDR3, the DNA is TGTGCCAGCTCGCCGGCGGAGGGACGGGCCTACGAGCAGTACTTC. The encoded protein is CASSPAEGRAYEQYF.

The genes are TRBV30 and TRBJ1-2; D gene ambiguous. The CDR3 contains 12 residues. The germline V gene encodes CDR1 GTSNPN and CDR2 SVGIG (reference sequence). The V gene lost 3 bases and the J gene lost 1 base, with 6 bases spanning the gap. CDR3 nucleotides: TGTGCCTGGAGATGGATTAACTATGGCTACACCTTC. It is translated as CAWRWINYGYTF.

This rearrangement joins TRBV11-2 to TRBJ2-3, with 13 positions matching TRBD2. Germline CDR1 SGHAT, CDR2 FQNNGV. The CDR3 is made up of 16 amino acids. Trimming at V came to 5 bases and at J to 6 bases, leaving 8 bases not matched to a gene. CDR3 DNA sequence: TGTGCCAGCAGCCCGGGACTAGCGGGGCCCTGGGATACGCAGTATTTT. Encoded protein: CASSPGLAGPWDTQYF.

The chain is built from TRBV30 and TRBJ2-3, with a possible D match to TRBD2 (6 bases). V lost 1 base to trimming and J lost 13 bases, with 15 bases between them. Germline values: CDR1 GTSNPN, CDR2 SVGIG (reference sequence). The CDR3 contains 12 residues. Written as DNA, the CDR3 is TGTGCCTGGAGTGCGTCGGGACTCTCGGAGTATTTT. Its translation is CAWSASGLSEYF.

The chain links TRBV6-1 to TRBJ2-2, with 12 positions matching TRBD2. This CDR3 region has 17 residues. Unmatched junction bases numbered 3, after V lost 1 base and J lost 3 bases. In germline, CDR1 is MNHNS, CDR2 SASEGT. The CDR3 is CASSEEGTSGYTGELFF. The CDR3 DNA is TGTGCCAGCAGTGAAGAGGGGACTAGCGGGTACACCGGGGAGCTGTTTTTT.

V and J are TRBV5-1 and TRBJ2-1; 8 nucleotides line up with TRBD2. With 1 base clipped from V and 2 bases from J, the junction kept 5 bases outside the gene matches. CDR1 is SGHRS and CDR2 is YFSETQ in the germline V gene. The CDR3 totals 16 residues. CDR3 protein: CASSLRLAYAYNEQFF. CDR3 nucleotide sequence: TGCGCCAGCAGCTTGAGACTAGCGTACGCCTACAATGAGCAGTTCTTC.

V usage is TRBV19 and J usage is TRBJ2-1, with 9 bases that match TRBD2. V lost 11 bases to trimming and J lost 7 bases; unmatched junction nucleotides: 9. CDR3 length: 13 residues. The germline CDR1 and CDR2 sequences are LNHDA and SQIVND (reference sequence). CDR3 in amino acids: CAAGASGKNEQFF. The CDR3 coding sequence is TGTGCCGCGGGGGCTAGCGGGAAGAATGAGCAGTTCTTC.

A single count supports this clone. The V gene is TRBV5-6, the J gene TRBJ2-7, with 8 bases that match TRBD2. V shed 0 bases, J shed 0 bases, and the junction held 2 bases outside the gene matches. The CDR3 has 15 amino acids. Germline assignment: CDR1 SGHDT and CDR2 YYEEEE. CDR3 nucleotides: TGTGCCAGCAGCTTGGGGGGGACTAGCTCCTACGAGCAGTACTTC. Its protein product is CASSLGGTSSYEQYF.